This T cell receptor (beta chain) was sequenced during a study of beta chain features in type 1 diabetes. Study observations and caveats: Patients with Type 1 diabetes showed moderately but significantly shorter TCRB CDR3s in all four CD4+ subsets.

This clone appeared many times. No antigen is known for it. Reverse transcription of all isolated RNA meant that expressed TCRB transcripts were sequenced. TCRdb's copy holds only in-frame clones and misses some; the assay was immunoSEQ multiplex PCR. The repertoire has 400,000 or so clones, over 9% of them found once; the top ten carry 0.55% to 0.75%. The origin of this receptor is a man aged 25-45 years with type 1 diabetes. The source material was central memory CD4+ T cells from blood.

CDR3 sequence reads: CASSQDLMSSYEQYF. The CDR3, as DNA: TGTGCCAGCAGCCAAGATCTGATGAGCTCCTACGAGCAGTACTTC. The J gene is TRBJ2-7, the V gene TRBV4-2; the D is unclear. CDR1 is LGHNA and CDR2 is YNFKEQ in the germline V gene. V lost 0 bases and J lost 0, with 9 bases in between. This CDR3 has 15 residues.